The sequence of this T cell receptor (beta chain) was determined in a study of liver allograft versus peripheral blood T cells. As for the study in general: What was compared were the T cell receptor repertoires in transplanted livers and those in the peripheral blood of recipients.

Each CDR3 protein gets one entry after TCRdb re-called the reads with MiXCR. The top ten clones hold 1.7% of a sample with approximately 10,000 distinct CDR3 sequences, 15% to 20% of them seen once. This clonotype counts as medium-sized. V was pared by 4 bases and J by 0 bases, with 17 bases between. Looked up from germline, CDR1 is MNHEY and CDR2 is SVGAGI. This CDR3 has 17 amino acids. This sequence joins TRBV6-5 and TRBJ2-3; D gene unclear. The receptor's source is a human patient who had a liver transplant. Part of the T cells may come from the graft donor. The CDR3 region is CASSFPDSFPSTDTQYF. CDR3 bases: TGTGCCAGCAGTTTTCCTGACTCTTTTCCTAGCACAGATACGCAGTATTTT.